This T cell receptor (beta chain) was captured by sequencing in a study of cytomegalovirus exposure and HLA in healthy donors. For the study at large: From HLA-typed donors, an early data release held tens of millions of unique TCRs.

Comment on this clone: Its specificity is unknown.

The PCR was carried out with 60 Vbeta primers and 13 Jbeta primers. The repertoire was sequenced with immunoSEQ multiplex PCR; TCRdb's copy has only in-frame clones and lacks some. The sample yields approximately 160,000 clones, around 80% seen once. CDR3 size: 12 residues. V gave up 7 bases and J gave up 5 bases, with 8 bases separating them. From germline, CDR1 is LNHDA and CDR2 SQIVND (reference sequence). Study-level results: Analysis performed later found under 20,000 TCR beta sequences associated with HLA alleles at 0.05 false discovery rate. An ancestry cluster, one associated with Asian ancestry, reportedly showed fewer N-insertions than the approximately 720-donor mean in a later analysis.

The TCR originated in a male donor in good health and CMV-seronegative. Input material: PBMCs. The chain recombines TRBV19 with TRBJ1-4, with D tentatively TRBD1 (6 bases). In DNA form, the CDR3 reads TGTGCCAGTAACCAGGGGAATGAAAAACTGTTTTTT. Amino acid sequence: CASNQGNEKLFF.